This TCR beta chain emerged from a study of blood T cell repertoires in COVID-19. The CDR3 runs to 15 residues. J was trimmed by 4 bases and V by 3 bases; bases with no gene match: 4. Germline loops: CDR1 SNHLY, CDR2 FYNNEI. Authors' methods: Reference gene primer amplification yielded estimated nucleated cell counts. Profiled with immunoSEQ multiplex PCR; TCRdb holds only in-frame clones, not every one. V, J and clone size derive from that table, while D and trimming were established from the DNA sequence. The repertoire consists of about 190,000 clones, with around 80% occurring once and the leading ten covering 2.8%.

The chain employs TRBV2 and TRBJ1-3; the match to TRBD1 covers 9 bases. This TCR was recovered from a woman of 80 years or more with active or convalescent COVID-19. Sequenced: peripheral blood. CDR3 region: CASSETGGRGNTIYF. In DNA form, the CDR3 reads TGTGCCAGCAGTGAGACAGGGGGTCGGGGAAACACCATATATTTT.